This TCR beta chain was obtained from a study of blood T cells in healthy people across ages. Note on this clonotype: No antigen is known for it.

Each individual donor underwent a draw of roughly 10 milliliters of peripheral blood. The second PCR ran roughly 7 to 12 cycles with a sample-barcoded 5' primer and J-beta primers. TCRdb called the 5' RACE reads again in MiXCR, with one record for every CDR3 protein. The repertoire holds about 1.7 million distinct CDR3 sequences, with over 25% as singletons. Broader study findings: Changes seen in expanded clonotypes were possibly confounded by donor CMV status left unknown. Estimates of diversity drawn from one million T cells were considered underestimates.

The CDR3 is made up of 12 amino acids. V was clipped by 5 bases and J by 7 bases, with 9 bases between them. The chain recombines TRBV12-3 or TRBV12-4 with TRBJ2-1; no reliable D call. This receptor was obtained from a woman younger than 45 in good health. The sequenced sample was blood. The CDR3 here is CASSVGWNEQFF. The CDR3 DNA reads as TGTGCCAGCAGTGTCGGGTGGAATGAGCAGTTCTTC.